These T cell receptor beta chains were read from a single sample in a study of beta chain features in type 1 diabetes. Data came from immunoSEQ multiplex PCR; TCRdb stores just in-frame clones and leaves some out. The repertoire holds 500,000 to 700,000 clones, with roughly 15% as singletons. Sequences were obtained from naive CD4+ T cells from blood. These receptors came from a man between 18 and 29 years old in good health. CDR3s include the opening cysteine and the closing phenylalanine or tryptophan. D genes are given only for firm matches. Size tells how often a clone was seen (once, few, many) or the class of an expanded clone, and some rows leave it out.

TRBJ1-2	.	TRBV9	.	CASSPPGGNGYTF	TGTGCCAGCAGCCCACCCGGGGGAAATGGCTACACCTTC
TRBJ2-3	TRBD1	TRBV7-2	few	CASSPRQGGTDTQYF	TGTGCCAGCAGCCCCCGACAGGGTGGTACAGATACGCAGTATTTT
TRBJ1-5	.	TRBV19	.	CASSILGNQPQHF	TGTGCCAGTAGTATCCTTGGCAATCAGCCCCAGCATTTT
TRBJ1-6	.	TRBV30	few	CAWSSGFGYNSPLHF	TGTGCCTGGAGTAGTGGGTTCGGCTATAATTCACCCCTCCACTTT
TRBJ1-5	.	TRBV4-1	.	CASSQEEGTHQPQHF	TGCGCCAGCAGCCAAGAGGAGGGGACCCATCAGCCCCAGCATTTT
TRBJ2-7	TRBD2	TRBV9	.	CASSVQAGPLQEQYF	TGTGCCAGCAGCGTTCAAGCGGGGCCTCTGCAAGAGCAGTACTTC
TRBJ1-2	TRBD1	TRBV25-1	.	CASSEGQGDYGYTF	TGTGCCAGCAGTGAAGGACAGGGGGACTATGGCTACACCTTC
TRBJ2-3	.	TRBV4-3	.	CASSQAPFSPTDTQYF	TGCGCCAGCAGCCAGGCACCCTTTAGTCCCACAGATACGCAGTATTTT
TRBJ1-2	.	TRBV7-2	.	CASSTGLNYGYTF	TGTGCCAGCAGCACGGGTCTTAACTATGGCTACACCTTC
TRBJ2-7	.	TRBV28	few	CASSLYGTPYEQYF	TGTGCCAGCAGTTTATACGGGACACCCTACGAGCAGTACTTC
TRBJ2-5	.	TRBV14	few	CASSQDNGRVETQYF	TGTGCCAGCAGCCAAGATAACGGGAGAGTAGAGACCCAGTACTTC
TRBJ2-1	TRBD2	TRBV5-6	few	CASSWLAGIDYNEQFF	TGTGCCAGCAGCTGGCTAGCGGGTATAGACTACAATGAGCAGTTCTTC
TRBJ2-7	.	TRBV27	.	CASSLFPDYEQYF	TGTGCCAGCAGTTTATTTCCCGACTACGAGCAGTACTTC